The sequence of this T cell receptor beta chain was determined in a study of identical twins. This clonotype was detected a few times. TCRdb reprocessed the 5' RACE reads with MiXCR, giving one entry per CDR3 protein. This sample carries approximately 620,000 distinct CDR3 sequences, around 8.3% of them seen once, and the ten largest clones take roughly 0.9%. Trimming removed 8 bases from V and 1 base from J, with 14 bases in between. CDR3 size: 15 residues. CDR1 is LGHDT and CDR2 is YNNKEL in the germline V gene (reference sequence). These data are also associated with another study on yellow fever vaccine responses in identical twins.

Sequencing was carried out using PBMCs. The receptor was derived from a woman between 18 and 30 years old in good health. The chain joins TRBV3-1 to TRBJ2-2; D unclear. The CDR3 sequence is CASGSRTENTGELFF. The CDR3 coding sequence is TGTGCCAGCGGTTCCCGGACCGAGAACACCGGGGAGCTGTTTTTT.